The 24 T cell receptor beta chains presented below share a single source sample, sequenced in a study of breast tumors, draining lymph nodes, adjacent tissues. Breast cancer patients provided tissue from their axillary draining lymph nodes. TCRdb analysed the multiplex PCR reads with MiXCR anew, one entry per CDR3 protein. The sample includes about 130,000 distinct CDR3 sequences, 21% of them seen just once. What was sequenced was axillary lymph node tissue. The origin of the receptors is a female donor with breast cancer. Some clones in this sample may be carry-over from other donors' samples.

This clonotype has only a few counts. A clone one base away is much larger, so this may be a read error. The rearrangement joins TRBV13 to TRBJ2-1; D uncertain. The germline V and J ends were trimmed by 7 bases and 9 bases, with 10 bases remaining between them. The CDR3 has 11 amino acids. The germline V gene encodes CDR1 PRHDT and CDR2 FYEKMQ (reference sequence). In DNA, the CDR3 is TGTGCCAGCACCCTAAACAGTGAGCAGTTCTTC. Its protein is CASTLNSEQFF.

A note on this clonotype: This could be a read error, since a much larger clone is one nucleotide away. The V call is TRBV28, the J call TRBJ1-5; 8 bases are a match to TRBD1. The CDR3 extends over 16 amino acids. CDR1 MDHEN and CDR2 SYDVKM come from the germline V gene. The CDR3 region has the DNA TGTGCCAGCAGAAAAGAAGGGACAGGCCAAAATCAGCCCCGGCATTTT. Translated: CASRKEGTGQNQPRHF.

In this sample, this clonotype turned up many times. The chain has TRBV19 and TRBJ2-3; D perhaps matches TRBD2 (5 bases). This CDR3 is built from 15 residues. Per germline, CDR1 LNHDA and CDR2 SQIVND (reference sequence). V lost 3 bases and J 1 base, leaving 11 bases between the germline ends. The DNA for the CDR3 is TGTGCCAGTAGTATGAGGGCAGAGCGCACAGATACGCAGTATTTT. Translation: CASSMRAERTDTQYF.

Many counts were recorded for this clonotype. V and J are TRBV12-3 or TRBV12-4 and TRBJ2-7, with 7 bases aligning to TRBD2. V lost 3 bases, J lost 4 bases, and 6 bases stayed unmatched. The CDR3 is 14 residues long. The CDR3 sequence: CASSFAGERYEQYF. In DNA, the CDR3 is TGTGCCAGCAGTTTCGCGGGAGAGAGGTACGAGCAGTACTTC.

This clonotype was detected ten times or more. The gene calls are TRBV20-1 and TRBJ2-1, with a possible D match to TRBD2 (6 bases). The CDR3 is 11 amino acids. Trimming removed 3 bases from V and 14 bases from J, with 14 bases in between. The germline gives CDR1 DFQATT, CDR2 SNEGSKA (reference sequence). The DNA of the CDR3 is TGCAGTGCTAGTCGGCGGGATGTGGAGTTCTTC. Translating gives CSASRRDVEFF.

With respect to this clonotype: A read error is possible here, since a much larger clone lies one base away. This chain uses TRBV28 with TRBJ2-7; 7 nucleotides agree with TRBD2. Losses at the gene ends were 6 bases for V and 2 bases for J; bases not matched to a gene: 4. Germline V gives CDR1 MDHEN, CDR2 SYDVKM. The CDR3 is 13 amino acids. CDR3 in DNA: TGTGCCAGCAGAAGACTAGCAGCCTACGAGCAGTACTTC. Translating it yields CASRRLAAYEQYF.

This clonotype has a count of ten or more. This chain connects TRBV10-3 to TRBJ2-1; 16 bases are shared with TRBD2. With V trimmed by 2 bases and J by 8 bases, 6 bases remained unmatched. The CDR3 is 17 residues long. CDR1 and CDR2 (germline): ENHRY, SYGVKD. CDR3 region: CAISEPEGLAGGDEQFF. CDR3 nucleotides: TGTGCCATCAGTGAGCCCGAGGGACTAGCGGGAGGGGATGAGCAGTTCTTC.

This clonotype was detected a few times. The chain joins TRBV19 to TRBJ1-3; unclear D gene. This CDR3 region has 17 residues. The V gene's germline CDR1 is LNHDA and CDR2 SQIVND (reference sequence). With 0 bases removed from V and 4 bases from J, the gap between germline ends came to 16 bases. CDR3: CASSIERRRTWGNTIYF. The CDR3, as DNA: TGTGCCAGTAGTATAGAGCGGCGGCGGACCTGGGGAAACACCATATATTTT.

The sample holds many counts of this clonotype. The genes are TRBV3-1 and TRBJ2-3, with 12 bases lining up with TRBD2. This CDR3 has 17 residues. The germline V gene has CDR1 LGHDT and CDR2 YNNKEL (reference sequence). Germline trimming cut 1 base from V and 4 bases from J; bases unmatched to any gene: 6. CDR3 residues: CASSQVPSGRASDTQYF. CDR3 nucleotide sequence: TGTGCCAGCAGCCAAGTTCCTAGCGGGAGGGCCTCAGATACGCAGTATTTT.

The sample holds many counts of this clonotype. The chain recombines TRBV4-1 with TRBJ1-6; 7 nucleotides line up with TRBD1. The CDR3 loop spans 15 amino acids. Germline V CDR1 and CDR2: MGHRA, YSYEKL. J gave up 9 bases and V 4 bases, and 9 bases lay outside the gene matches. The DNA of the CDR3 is TGCGCCAGCAGCCTCTCCCGACAGGGTGGTTCACCCCTCCACTTT. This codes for CASSLSRQGGSPLHF.

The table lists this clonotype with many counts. The CDR3 sequence is CASSPTGLAGAVADTQYF. The CDR3 region has the DNA TGTGCCAGCAGCCCAACAGGGCTAGCGGGAGCCGTCGCAGATACGCAGTATTTT. The chain uses TRBV7-2 and TRBJ2-3; 10 bases are shared with TRBD2. Losses at the gene ends were 5 bases for V and 4 bases for J; bases not matched to a gene: 15. The germline V gene has CDR1 SGHTA and CDR2 FQGNSA. The CDR3 contains 18 residues.

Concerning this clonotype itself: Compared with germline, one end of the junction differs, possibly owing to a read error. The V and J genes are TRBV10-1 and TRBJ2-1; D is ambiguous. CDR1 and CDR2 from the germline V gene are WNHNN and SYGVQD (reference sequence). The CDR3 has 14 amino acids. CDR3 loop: CASSESGTYNEQSF. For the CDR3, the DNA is TGCGCCAGCAGTGAGTCGGGAACGTACAATGAGCAGTCCTTC.

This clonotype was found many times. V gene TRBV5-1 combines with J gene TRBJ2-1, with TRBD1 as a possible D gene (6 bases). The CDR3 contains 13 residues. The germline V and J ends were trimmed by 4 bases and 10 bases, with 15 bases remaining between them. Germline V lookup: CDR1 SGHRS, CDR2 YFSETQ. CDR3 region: CASSRVQGIEQFF. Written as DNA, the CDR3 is TGCGCCAGCAGCAGGGTACAGGGAATCGAGCAGTTCTTC.

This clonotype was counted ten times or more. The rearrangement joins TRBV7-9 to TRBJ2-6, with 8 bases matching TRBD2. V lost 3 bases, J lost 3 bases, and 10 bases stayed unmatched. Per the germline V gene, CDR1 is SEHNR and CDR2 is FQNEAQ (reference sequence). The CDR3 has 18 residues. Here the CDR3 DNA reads TGTGCCAGCAGCTTGTGGCTAGCGGGCGGTCTTGGGGCCAACGTCCTGACTTTC. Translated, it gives CASSLWLAGGLGANVLTF.

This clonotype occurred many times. CDR3 coding DNA: TGTGCCAGCAGTTTCGGGACGGTAAATCAGCCCCAGCATTTT. Its translation is CASSFGTVNQPQHF. The chain uses TRBV2 and TRBJ1-5, with D possibly matching TRBD1 (5 bases). The V and J ends lost 5 bases and 4 bases respectively, with 12 bases between them. The CDR3 extends over 14 amino acids. Germline CDR1 and CDR2: SNHLY and FYNNEI.

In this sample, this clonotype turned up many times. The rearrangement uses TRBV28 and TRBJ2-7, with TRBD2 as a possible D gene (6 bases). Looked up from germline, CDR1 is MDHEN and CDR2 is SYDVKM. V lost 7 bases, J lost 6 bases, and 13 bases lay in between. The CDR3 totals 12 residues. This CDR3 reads CASTGRTGEQYF. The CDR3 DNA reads TGTGCCAGCACCGGGAGAACGGGCGAGCAGTACTTC.

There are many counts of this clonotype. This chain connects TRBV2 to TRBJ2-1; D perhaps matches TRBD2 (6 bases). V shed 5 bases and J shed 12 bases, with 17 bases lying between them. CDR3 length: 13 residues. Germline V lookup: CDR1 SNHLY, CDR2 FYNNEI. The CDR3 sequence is CASSHRTGGPQFF. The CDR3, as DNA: TGTGCCAGCAGTCACAGGACCGGGGGACCGCAGTTCTTC.

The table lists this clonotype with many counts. The CDR3 sequence is CASSLNRDRLTSGANVLTF. The CDR3 bases are TGTGCCAGCAGCCTTAACCGGGACAGGCTAACCTCTGGGGCCAACGTCCTGACTTTC. V gene TRBV7-6 combines with J gene TRBJ2-6, with TRBD1 identical over 8 bases. The CDR3 consists of 19 residues. V lost 5 bases, J lost 0 bases, and 12 bases stayed unmatched. Per germline, CDR1 SGHVS and CDR2 FNYEAQ.

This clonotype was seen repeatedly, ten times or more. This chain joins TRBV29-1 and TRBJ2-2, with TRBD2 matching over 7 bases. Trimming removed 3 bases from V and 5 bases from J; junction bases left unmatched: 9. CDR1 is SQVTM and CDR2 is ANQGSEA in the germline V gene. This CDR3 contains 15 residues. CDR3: CSVDSGDRRTGELFF. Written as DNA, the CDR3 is TGCAGCGTTGACAGCGGGGATAGACGGACCGGGGAGCTGTTTTTT.

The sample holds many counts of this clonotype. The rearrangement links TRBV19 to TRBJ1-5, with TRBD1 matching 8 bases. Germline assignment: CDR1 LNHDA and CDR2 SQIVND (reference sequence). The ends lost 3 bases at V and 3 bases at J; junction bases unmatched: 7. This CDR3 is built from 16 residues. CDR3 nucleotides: TGTGCCAGTAGTATTGGACAGGGTATGAACAATCAGCCCCAGCATTTT. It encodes CASSIGQGMNNQPQHF.

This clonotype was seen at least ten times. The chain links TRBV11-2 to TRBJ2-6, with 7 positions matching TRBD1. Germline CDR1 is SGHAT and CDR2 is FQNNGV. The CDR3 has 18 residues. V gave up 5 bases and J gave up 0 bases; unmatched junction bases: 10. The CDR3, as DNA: TGTGCCAGCAGCCGTAGGGGACAGACAAGCTCTGGGGCCAACGTCCTGACTTTC. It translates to CASSRRGQTSSGANVLTF.

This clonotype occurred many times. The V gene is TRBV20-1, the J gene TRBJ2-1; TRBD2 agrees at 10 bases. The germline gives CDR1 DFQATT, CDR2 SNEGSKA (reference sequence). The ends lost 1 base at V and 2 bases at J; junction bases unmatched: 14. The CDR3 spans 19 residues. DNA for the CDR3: TGCAGTGCTAGAGCCGAAAGGCTAGCGGGAGCATGGGCCTACAATGAGCAGTTCTTC. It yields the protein CSARAERLAGAWAYNEQFF.

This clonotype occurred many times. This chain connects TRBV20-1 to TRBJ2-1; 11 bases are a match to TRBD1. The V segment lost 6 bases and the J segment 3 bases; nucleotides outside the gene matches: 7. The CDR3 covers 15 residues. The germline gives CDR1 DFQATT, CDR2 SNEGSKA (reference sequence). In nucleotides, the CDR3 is TGCAGTGCCCCCCTCGGGACAGGGGGCTACAATGAGCAGTTCTTC. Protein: CSAPLGTGGYNEQFF.

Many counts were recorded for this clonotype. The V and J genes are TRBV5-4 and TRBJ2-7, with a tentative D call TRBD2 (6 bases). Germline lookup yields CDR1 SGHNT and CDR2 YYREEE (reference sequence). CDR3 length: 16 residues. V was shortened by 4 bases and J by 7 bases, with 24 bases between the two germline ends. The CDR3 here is CASSPGLAEGFLEQYF. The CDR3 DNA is TGTGCCAGCAGCCCGGGCTTAGCGGAGGGCTTTTTAGAGCAGTACTTC.